This T cell receptor (beta chain) appears in the sequencing data of a study of blood T cell repertoires in COVID-19. Study at large: Either two negative PCRs, clearance, or symptom resolution qualified Cohort 3 donors as recovered. Sources were T cells, B-cell-depleted T cells, or PBMCs; the material itself was cDNA or gDNA.

Individuals aged roughly 18 to 100 years were recruited from approximately 22 US areas. Participants had their cohort set by participant-reported clinical history. The repertoire was sequenced with immunoSEQ multiplex PCR; TCRdb's copy has only in-frame clones and lacks some. The repertoire holds approximately 190,000 clones, with around 83% as singletons. This receptor was identified in a woman aged 35 to 49 in a cohort exposed to, infected with or recovered from COVID-19 (not recorded which). Source material: PBMCs or T cells enriched from blood (not recorded which).

The CDR3 DNA reads as TGTGCCAGCAGCAACCGGGAGCCGGAGAACACTGAAGCTTTCTTT. This encodes CASSNREPENTEAFF. The chain combines TRBV11-3 with TRBJ1-1; D call uncertain. The CDR3 runs 15 residues. V lost 5 bases and J 1 base, leaving 14 bases between the germline ends. Germline-derived CDR1 and CDR2 are SGHNT and YENEEA.